This TCR beta chain was retrieved from a study of blood T cell repertoires in COVID-19. About the study: Sites across the United States, Italy and Spain contributed samples from acute and convalescent COVID-19.

Source study methods: Reference gene primer amplification in the assay estimated nucleated cell counts. The protocol was immunoSEQ multiplex PCR, while the TCRdb copy is restricted to in-frame clones and leaves out a portion. The V and J calls and the clone size are those of that table, but D and trimming were determined from the DNA. The repertoire has fewer than 400,000 clones, around 87% of them found once; the top ten carry around 9.3%. This CDR3 contains 18 residues. Trimming pared 0 bases from V and 4 bases from J, leaving 21 bases between. The V gene's germline CDR1 is LNHNV and CDR2 YYDKDF (reference sequence). Cohort assignment relied on participant-reported clinical history.

The sequence came from a woman between 45 and 60 years old who had recovered from COVID-19. The sample was PBMCs or T cells enriched from blood (not recorded which). V gene TRBV15 combines with J gene TRBJ2-5; a possible D gene is TRBD2 (7 bases). The CDR3 coding sequence is TGTGCCACCAGCAGAGATAAGTTTTCCGGGGGGCTTGGAGAGACCCAGTACTTC. Translated, it gives CATSRDKFSGGLGETQYF.